This TCR beta chain appears in the sequencing data of a study of blood T cells in healthy people across ages. Broader study findings: Diversity was estimated from one million T cells, and these estimates were considered underestimates.

Through a sample-barcoded 5' primer and a J-beta primer mix, a second PCR was run for roughly 7 to 12 cycles. TCRdb passed the 5' RACE reads through MiXCR, listing each CDR3 protein once. The sample lists hundreds of thousands of distinct CDR3 sequences; around 25% were seen once. A word on this clonotype: Antigen unknown.

Trimming pared 2 bases from V and 7 bases from J, leaving 9 bases between. Germline CDR1 reads SGHTA; CDR2 reads FQGNSA. CDR3 size: 13 residues. The sample also formed part of further work on T cells of mothers and their children.

The source is a boy aged 10-17 years in good health. This chain links TRBV7-2 with TRBJ2-4, with D maybe TRBD2 (5 bases). The sample consisted of blood. CDR3 DNA: TGTGCCAGCAGCTTATTAAGGAGGAACATTCAGTACTTC. This codes for CASSLLRRNIQYF.